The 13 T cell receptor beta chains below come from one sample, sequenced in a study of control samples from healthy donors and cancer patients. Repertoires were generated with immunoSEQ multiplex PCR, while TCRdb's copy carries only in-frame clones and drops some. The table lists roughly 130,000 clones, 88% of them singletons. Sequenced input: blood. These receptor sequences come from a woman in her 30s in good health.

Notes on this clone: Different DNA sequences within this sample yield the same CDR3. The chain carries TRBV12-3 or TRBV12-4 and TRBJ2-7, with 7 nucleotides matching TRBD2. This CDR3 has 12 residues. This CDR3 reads CASSGDSYEQYF. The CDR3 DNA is TGTGCATCGAGCGGGGACTCCTACGAGCAGTACTTC.

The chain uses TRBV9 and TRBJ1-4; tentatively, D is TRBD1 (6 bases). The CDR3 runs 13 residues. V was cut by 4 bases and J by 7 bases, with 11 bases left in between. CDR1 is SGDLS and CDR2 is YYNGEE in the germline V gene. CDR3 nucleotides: TGTGCCAGCAGCCGCGGACAGTTTGAAAAACTGTTTTTT. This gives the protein CASSRGQFEKLFF.

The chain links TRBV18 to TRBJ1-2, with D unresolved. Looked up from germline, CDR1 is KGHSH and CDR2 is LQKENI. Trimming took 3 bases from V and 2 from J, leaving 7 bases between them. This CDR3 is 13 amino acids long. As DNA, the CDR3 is TGTGCCAGCTCACCGGAACAGAACTATGGCTACACCTTC. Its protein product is CASSPEQNYGYTF.

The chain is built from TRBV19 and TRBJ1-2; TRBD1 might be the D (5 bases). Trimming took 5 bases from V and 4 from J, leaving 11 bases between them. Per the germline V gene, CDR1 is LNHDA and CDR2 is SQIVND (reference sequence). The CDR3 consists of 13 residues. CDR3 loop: CASSEGAGYGYTF. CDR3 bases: TGTGCCAGTAGTGAAGGGGCGGGCTATGGCTACACCTTC.

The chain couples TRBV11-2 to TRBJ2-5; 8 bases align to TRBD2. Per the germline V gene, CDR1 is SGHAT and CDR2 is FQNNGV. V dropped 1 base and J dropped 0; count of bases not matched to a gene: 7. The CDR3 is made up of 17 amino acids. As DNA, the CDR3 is TGTGCCAGCAGCTTAGTACGGGCGGGAGGATACCAAGAGACCCAGTACTTC. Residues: CASSLVRAGGYQETQYF.

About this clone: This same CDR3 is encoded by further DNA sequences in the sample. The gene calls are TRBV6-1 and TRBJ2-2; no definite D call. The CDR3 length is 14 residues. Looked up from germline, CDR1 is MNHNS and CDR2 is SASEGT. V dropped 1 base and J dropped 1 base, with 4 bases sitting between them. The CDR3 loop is CASSEGRNTGELFF. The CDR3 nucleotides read TGTGCCAGCAGTGAAGGGCGGAACACCGGGGAGCTGTTTTTT.

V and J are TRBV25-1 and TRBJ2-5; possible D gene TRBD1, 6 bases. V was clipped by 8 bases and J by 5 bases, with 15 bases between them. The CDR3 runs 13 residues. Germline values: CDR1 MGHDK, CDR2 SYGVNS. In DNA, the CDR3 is TGTGCCAGCGATCTTCCAGGGGTTGAGACCCAGTACTTC. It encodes CASDLPGVETQYF.

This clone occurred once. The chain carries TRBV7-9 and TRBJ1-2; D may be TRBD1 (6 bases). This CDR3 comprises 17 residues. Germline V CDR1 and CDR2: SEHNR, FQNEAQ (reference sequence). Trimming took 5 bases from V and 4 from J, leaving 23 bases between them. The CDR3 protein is CASSLTWDTVAVYGYTF. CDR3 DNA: TGTGCCAGCAGCCTGACCTGGGACACGGTGGCTGTCTATGGCTACACCTTC.

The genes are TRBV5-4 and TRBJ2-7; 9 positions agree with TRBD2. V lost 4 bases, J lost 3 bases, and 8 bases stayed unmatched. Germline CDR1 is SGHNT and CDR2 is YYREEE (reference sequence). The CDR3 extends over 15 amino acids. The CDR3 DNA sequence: TGTGCCAGCAGCCGGGGAGCGGGAGGTCTCTACGAGCAGTACTTC. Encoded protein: CASSRGAGGLYEQYF.

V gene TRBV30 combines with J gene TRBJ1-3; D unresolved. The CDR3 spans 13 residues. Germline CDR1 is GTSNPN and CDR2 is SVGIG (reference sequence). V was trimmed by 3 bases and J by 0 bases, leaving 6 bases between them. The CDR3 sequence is CAWRPSSGNTIYF. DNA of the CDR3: TGTGCCTGGAGGCCGTCCTCTGGAAACACCATATATTTT.

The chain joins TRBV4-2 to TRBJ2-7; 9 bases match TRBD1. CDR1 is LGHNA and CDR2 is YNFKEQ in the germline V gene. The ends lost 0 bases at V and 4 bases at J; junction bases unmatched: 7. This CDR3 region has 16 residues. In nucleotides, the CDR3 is TGTGCCAGCAGCCAAGACTTGACAGGGGGGTCGTACGAGCAGTACTTC. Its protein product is CASSQDLTGGSYEQYF.

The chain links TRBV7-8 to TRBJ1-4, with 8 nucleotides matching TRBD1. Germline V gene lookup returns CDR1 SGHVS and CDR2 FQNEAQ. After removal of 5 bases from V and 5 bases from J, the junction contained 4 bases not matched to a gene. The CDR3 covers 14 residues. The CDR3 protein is CASSGTGGNEKLFF. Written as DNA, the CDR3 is TGTGCCAGCAGCGGAACAGGGGGGAATGAAAAACTGTTTTTT. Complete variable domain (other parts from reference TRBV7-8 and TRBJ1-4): GAGVSQSPRYKVAKRGQDVALRCDPISGHVSLFWYQQALGQGPEFLTYFQNEAQLDKSGLPSDRFFAERPEGSVSTLKIQRTQQEDSAVYLCASSGTGGNEKLFFGSGTQLSVL.

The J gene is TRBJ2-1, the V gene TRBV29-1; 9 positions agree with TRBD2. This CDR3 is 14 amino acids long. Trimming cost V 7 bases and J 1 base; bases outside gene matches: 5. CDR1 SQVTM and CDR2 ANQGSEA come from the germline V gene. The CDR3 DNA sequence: TGCAGCGCTTCAGCGGGAGGTTCCTACAATGAGCAGTTCTTC. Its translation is CSASAGGSYNEQFF.